The T cell receptor (beta chain) under discussion was sequenced for a study of T cell responses to AZD1222 COVID-19 vaccine. Regarding the study as a whole: Epitopes outside B.1.351 and B.1.1.7 mutated regions reportedly drew nearly half of spike TCRs. Females made up more of the donors, who were largely white British, and clonal diversity may have come out too low. Spike-specific TCR breadth and depth rose after two AZD1222 doses.

CDR3 length: 13 amino acids. The germline V gene has CDR1 SGHNT and CDR2 YYREEE (reference sequence). The V end lost 4 bases, the J end lost 14 bases, and 16 bases lay between the germline ends. In this sample, this clone turned up once. Antigen specificity is unknown. Profiling relied on immunoSEQ multiplex PCR, and the TCRdb table lists in-frame clones only, not all of them. The repertoire holds roughly 190,000 clones, 93% seen once, with 3.5% to 4.5% in the top ten. The V gene is TRBV5-4, the J gene TRBJ1-6; possibly TRBD1 for D (6 bases). Sequencing was performed on peripheral blood, taken on day 0 of AZD1222 vaccination. This TCR was recovered from an adult in good health. This chain's CDR3 is CASSRGQSLALHF. Here the CDR3 DNA reads TGTGCCAGCAGCCGAGGACAGTCCTTAGCCCTCCACTTT.